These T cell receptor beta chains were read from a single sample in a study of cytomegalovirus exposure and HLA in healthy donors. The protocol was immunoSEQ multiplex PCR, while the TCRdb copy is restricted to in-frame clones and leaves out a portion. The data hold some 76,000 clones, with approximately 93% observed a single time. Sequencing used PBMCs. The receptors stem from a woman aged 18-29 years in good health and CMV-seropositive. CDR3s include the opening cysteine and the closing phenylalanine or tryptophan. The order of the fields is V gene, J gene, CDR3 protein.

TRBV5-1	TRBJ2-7	CASSSDTSSYEQYF
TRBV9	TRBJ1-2	CASSVGDRDRIKYTF
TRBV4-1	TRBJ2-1	CASSQDVISDTYNEQFF
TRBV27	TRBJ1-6	CASSQDRDRGNNNSPLHF
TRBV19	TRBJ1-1	CASSRTQGSTEAFF
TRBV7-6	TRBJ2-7	CASRLEPQGVGSYEQYF
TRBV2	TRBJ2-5	CASRGTSGGPDPQETQYF
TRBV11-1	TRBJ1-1	CASSRYGMNTEAFF
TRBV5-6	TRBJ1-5	CASSRDRGGQPQHF
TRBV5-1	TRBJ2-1	CASSLVDSRYNEQFF
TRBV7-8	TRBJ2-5	CASSLLAGGQETQYF
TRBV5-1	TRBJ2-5	CASSLAGGGGETQYF
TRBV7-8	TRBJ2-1	CASSPGLVEQFF
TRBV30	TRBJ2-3	CAWGGDRVADTQYF
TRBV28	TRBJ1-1	CASSRTGYGGNTEAFF